The subject of this entry is one TCR beta chain. Described time point: patch test 1, 2 weeks after DPC sensitization. Treatment noted: therapeutic diphenylcyclopropenone sensitization with weekly scalp DPC. The data are from a study of human T cells and chemical hapten exposure. The CDR3 length is 13 residues. The V end was cut by 1 base, the J end by 2 bases, with 9 bases between. Per germline, CDR1 GTSNPN and CDR2 SVGIG (reference sequence). TCRdb passed the RACE reads through MiXCR, listing each CDR3 protein once. Here the sample spans approximately 400,000 distinct CDR3 sequences, about 4.8% being singletons.

This TCR was recovered from a woman in her 50s with alopecia areata. Some clones in this sample may be carry-over from other donors' samples. The V call is TRBV30, the J call TRBJ2-7; no reliable D call. The input for sequencing was whole blood, taken in connection with sensitization to the hapten diphenylcyclopropenone (DPC). The CDR3 loop reads CAWSATGPYEQYF. The CDR3 DNA follows: TGTGCCTGGAGTGCGACCGGTCCCTACGAGCAGTACTTC.